The 16 T cell receptor beta chains below come from one sample, sequenced in a study of lymphopenia after photon versus proton radiotherapy. Sequencing was performed with immunoSEQ multiplex PCR; in TCRdb, only in-frame clones are kept and a portion is missing. The sample records 39,000 or so clones, about 94% being singletons. Sequencing was performed on peripheral blood, taken from a patient treated with photon-based radiotherapy. The receptors come from a man aged 55-75 years with cholangiocarcinoma.

The chain links TRBV2 to TRBJ1-3; unclear D gene. V gave up 7 bases and J gave up 2 bases, with 9 bases separating them. The CDR3 length is 13 residues. Looked up from germline, CDR1 is SNHLY and CDR2 is FYNNEI. CDR3 sequence (DNA): TGTGCCAGCACTAGGGTCACTGGAAACACCATATATTTT. It specifies CASTRVTGNTIYF.

The V gene is TRBV2, the J gene TRBJ1-4, with TRBD1 matching over 8 bases. Looked up from germline, CDR1 is SNHLY and CDR2 is FYNNEI. V shed 5 bases, J shed 5 bases, and the junction held 4 bases outside the gene matches. The CDR3 contains 14 residues. The CDR3 DNA follows: TGTGCCAGCAGTTCGACAGGGGTAAATGAAAAACTGTTTTTT. Its translation is CASSSTGVNEKLFF.

The V and J genes are TRBV6-5 and TRBJ2-7; D is possibly TRBD2 (7 bases). There are 13 residues in the CDR3. V was pared by 11 bases and J by 0 bases, with 14 bases between. Looked up from germline, CDR1 is MNHEY and CDR2 is SVGAGI. DNA of the CDR3: TGTGCCGCGGGGGCAGGGCCCTCCTACGAGCAGTACTTC. Encoded protein: CAAGAGPSYEQYF.

The chain employs TRBV28 and TRBJ1-2; D is ambiguous. Germline loops: CDR1 MDHEN, CDR2 SYDVKM. V was trimmed by 4 bases and J by 6 bases, leaving 15 bases between them. The CDR3 has 14 residues. CDR3 amino acids: CASSSGLVGNGYTF. The CDR3 DNA reads as TGTGCCAGCAGTTCGGGTCTAGTCGGCAATGGCTACACCTTC.

The chain recombines TRBV4-1 with TRBJ2-3; 15 bases map to TRBD2. CDR1 and CDR2 (germline): MGHRA, YSYEKL. This CDR3 region has 19 residues. V trimming: 4 bases; J trimming: 0 bases; junction bases outside the gene matches: 8. CDR3 amino acids: CASSPRTSGGDLSTDTQYF. In DNA form, the CDR3 reads TGCGCCAGCAGCCCCCGGACTAGCGGGGGGGATCTTAGCACAGATACGCAGTATTTT.

This chain joins TRBV2 and TRBJ2-6; D is unresolved. Trimming left V 7 bases short and J 3 bases short, with 10 bases between. CDR1 SNHLY and CDR2 FYNNEI come from the germline V gene. The CDR3 runs to 14 residues. The CDR3 is CASNTRFGANVLTF. CDR3 nucleotides: TGTGCCAGCAACACCCGCTTTGGGGCCAACGTCCTGACTTTC.

The rearrangement uses TRBV9 and TRBJ1-1; D possibly corresponds to TRBD1 (5 bases). The CDR3 runs 16 residues. V lost 3 bases, J lost 0 bases, and 15 bases lay in between. CDR1 and CDR2 (germline): SGDLS, YYNGEE. Here the CDR3 reads CASSEGRGYMNTEAFF. In DNA, the CDR3 is TGTGCCAGCAGCGAAGGACGGGGGTACATGAACACTGAAGCTTTCTTT. The whole variable domain, remainder taken from reference TRBV9 and TRBJ1-1, is DSGVTQTPKHLITATGQRVTLRCSPRSGDLSVYWYQQSLDQGLQFLIQYYNGEERAKGNILERFSAQQFPDLHSELNLSSLELGDSALYFCASSEGRGYMNTEAFFGQGTRLTVV.

The chain uses TRBV5-1 and TRBJ1-1; D is undetermined. The germline gives CDR1 SGHRS, CDR2 YFSETQ. The CDR3 is 13 amino acids. Between the trimmed V and J ends, which lost 4 bases and 0 bases, there was a span of 7 bases. As DNA, the CDR3 is TGCGCCAGCAGCCTGGGGATGAACACTGAAGCTTTCTTT. It codes for CASSLGMNTEAFF. The full variable domain, in which reference TRBV5-1 and TRBJ1-1 provide the parts outside the CDR3, is KAGVTQTPRYLIKTRGQQVTLSCSPISGHRSVSWYQQTPGQGLQFLFEYFSETQRNKGNFPGRFSGRQFSNSRSEMNVSTLELGDSALYLCASSLGMNTEAFFGQGTRLTVV.

This clone was recorded a few times. V is TRBV2 and J is TRBJ1-1, with 7 bases fitting TRBD1. V shed 3 bases and J 7 bases; nucleotides not matched to a gene: 5. The CDR3 runs 13 residues. CDR1 SNHLY and CDR2 FYNNEI come from the germline V gene. The CDR3 loop reads CASSDDREIEAFF. The CDR3 DNA reads as TGTGCCAGCAGTGATGACAGGGAGATTGAAGCTTTCTTT.

V and J are TRBV4-1 and TRBJ2-1; 8 bases fit TRBD2. The germline V gene has CDR1 MGHRA and CDR2 YSYEKL. This CDR3 is built from 16 residues. Trimming removed 0 bases from V and 4 bases from J; junction bases left unmatched: 5. The CDR3 coding sequence is TGCGCCAGCAGCCAAGATTCGGGGGGGACATACAATGAGCAGTTCTTC. Its protein product is CASSQDSGGTYNEQFF.

The sample holds one count of this clone. The J gene is TRBJ2-1, the V gene TRBV28; D is unresolved. Germline values: CDR1 MDHEN, CDR2 SYDVKM. This CDR3 has 13 residues. V lost 5 bases and J lost 3, with 8 bases in between. DNA for the CDR3: TGTGCCAGCAGTGGGGTGGTCTACAATGAGCAGTTCTTC. Translation: CASSGVVYNEQFF.

The chain uses TRBV2 and TRBJ1-5, with a tentative D call TRBD1 (6 bases). The CDR3 covers 15 residues. Looked up from germline, CDR1 is SNHLY and CDR2 is FYNNEI. V was clipped by 5 bases and J by 3 bases, with 14 bases between them. The CDR3 loop is CASSFGQTSNQPQHF. The CDR3 DNA follows: TGTGCCAGCAGTTTTGGACAGACCTCCAATCAGCCCCAGCATTTT.

The rearrangement links TRBV11-3 to TRBJ1-2; D is perhaps TRBD1 (5 bases). Germline CDR1 SGHNT, CDR2 YENEEA. V gave up 0 bases and J gave up 2 bases, with 16 bases separating them. The CDR3 sequence is 17 residues long. This CDR3 is CASSLDQTGTSNYGYTF. CDR3 coding DNA: TGTGCCAGCAGCTTAGACCAGACCGGGACGTCCAACTATGGCTACACCTTC.

V is TRBV6-1 and J is TRBJ1-3; D unclear. There are 13 residues in the CDR3. Germline assignment: CDR1 MNHNS and CDR2 SASEGT. V gave up 6 bases and J gave up 0 bases, with 6 bases separating them. The CDR3 sequence is CASREVSGNTIYF. The CDR3, as DNA: TGTGCCAGCAGGGAGGTCTCTGGAAACACCATATATTTT.

The chain uses TRBV27 and TRBJ1-5; D gene ambiguous. Germline-derived CDR1 and CDR2 are MNHEY and SMNVEV (reference sequence). The V end lost 6 bases, the J end lost 0 bases, and 12 bases lay between the germline ends. The CDR3 contains 15 residues. The CDR3 DNA is TGTGCCAGCAGCCCATCGGGGTATAGCAATCAGCCCCAGCATTTT. Protein: CASSPSGYSNQPQHF.

The chain has TRBV15 and TRBJ2-2, with D maybe TRBD1 (6 bases). Germline assignment: CDR1 LNHNV and CDR2 YYDKDF (reference sequence). The CDR3 contains 17 residues. Trimming cost V 5 bases and J 0 bases, with 16 bases left between them. The CDR3 coding sequence is TGTGCCACCAGCCCCCACAGGGATCAAACGAACACCGGGGAGCTGTTTTTT. This sequence encodes CATSPHRDQTNTGELFF.